The next 14 T cell receptor beta chains were all read from a single sample in a study of response to subunit inactivated influenza vaccine. TCRdb itself ran the RT-PCR reads through MiXCR, one entry per CDR3 protein. Seen here are about 520,000 distinct CDR3 sequences, approximately 6.9% observed once, and the top ten hold approximately 14%. Sequencing used PBMCs from blood, obtained around 25 months after vaccination. The source of these receptors is a man between 50 and 75 years old who received an inactivated influenza vaccine.

The chain has TRBV5-1 and TRBJ1-2; 10 bases map to TRBD1. From germline, CDR1 is SGHRS and CDR2 YFSETQ. The J segment lost 3 bases and the V segment lost 5 bases, leaving 13 bases of the junction unmatched. The CDR3 spans 17 residues. DNA of the CDR3: TGCGCCAGCAGATATGGGACAGGGGATGTTCTTGACTATGGCTACACCTTC. Protein sequence: CASRYGTGDVLDYGYTF. Full variable domain (outside the CDR3, taken from reference TRBV5-1 and TRBJ1-2): KAGVTQTPRYLIKTRGQQVTLSCSPISGHRSVSWYQQTPGQGLQFLFEYFSETQRNKGNFPGRFSGRQFSNSRSEMNVSTLELGDSALYLCASRYGTGDVLDYGYTFGSGTRLTVV.

This rearrangement joins TRBV7-2 to TRBJ2-5, with D hard to call. The length of the CDR3 is 15 residues. Per the germline V gene, CDR1 is SGHTA and CDR2 is FQGNSA. Trimming removed 0 bases from V and 1 base from J, with 9 bases in between. In nucleotides, the CDR3 is TGTGCCAGCAGCTTAGCGTTCCGGGTCCAAGAGACCCAGTACTTC. Its protein product is CASSLAFRVQETQYF. Full variable domain (outside the CDR3, taken from reference TRBV7-2 and TRBJ2-5): GAGVSQSPSNKVTEKGKDVELRCDPISGHTALYWYRQSLGQGLEFLIYFQGNSAPDKSGLPSDRFSAERTGGSVSTLTIQRTQQEDSAVYLCASSLAFRVQETQYFGPGTRLLVL.

This clonotype was detected once. The chain combines TRBV28 with TRBJ2-7; 7 bases are shared with TRBD2. The CDR3 runs 16 residues. Germline V gene sequence: CDR1 MDHEN, CDR2 SYDVKM. After removal of 3 bases from V and 3 bases from J, the junction contained 11 bases not matched to a gene. The CDR3 spells CASSLVGGRGVYEQYF. CDR3 DNA sequence: TGTGCCAGCAGTTTGGTCGGGGGGAGAGGTGTCTACGAGCAGTACTTC.

This chain joins TRBV3-1 and TRBJ2-2, with TRBD2 matching over 8 bases. V shed 2 bases and J 4 bases; nucleotides not matched to a gene: 3. The CDR3 has 15 amino acids. Germline V gene data show CDR1 as LGHDT and CDR2 as YNNKEL (reference sequence). The CDR3 DNA sequence: TGTGCCAGCAGCCAAAGACTAGCGATCACCGGGGAGCTGTTTTTT. Translated: CASSQRLAITGELFF.

The chain links TRBV11-2 to TRBJ2-2, with no clear D. With 4 bases removed from V and 5 bases from J, the gap between germline ends came to 8 bases. This CDR3 is 13 amino acids long. Germline CDR1 reads SGHAT; CDR2 reads FQNNGV. CDR3 sequence: CASSSTLTGELFF. In DNA form, the CDR3 reads TGTGCCAGCAGCTCAACACTTACCGGGGAGCTGTTTTTT.

This clonotype was recorded at least ten times. V usage is TRBV28 and J usage is TRBJ1-5, with TRBD1 identical over 10 bases. CDR3 size: 17 residues. Germline values: CDR1 MDHEN, CDR2 SYDVKM. The ends lost 7 bases at V and 3 bases at J; junction bases unmatched: 12. CDR3 sequence reads: CASTEYGTGVFNQPQHF. DNA for the CDR3: TGTGCCAGCACCGAGTACGGGACAGGGGTGTTCAATCAGCCCCAGCATTTT.

This clonotype was observed at least ten times. V is TRBV24-1 and J is TRBJ1-2, with TRBD1 as a possible D gene (5 bases). Germline V gene data show CDR1 as KGHDR and CDR2 as SFDVKD. The CDR3 runs to 13 residues. V was shortened by 5 bases and J by 6 bases, with 12 bases between the two germline ends. CDR3 in amino acids: CATSVAGSDGYTF. In DNA form, the CDR3 reads TGTGCCACCAGTGTTGCAGGGTCGGATGGCTACACCTTC.

There are a few counts of this clonotype. The chain employs TRBV5-8 and TRBJ1-2, with D perhaps matching TRBD1 (5 bases). The germline gives CDR1 SGHTS, CDR2 YDEGEE. The CDR3 is 15 amino acids. Trimming shortened V by 3 bases and J by 5 bases, and 17 bases separated the two germline ends. CDR3: CASSYTEGWRYGYTF. Written as DNA, the CDR3 is TGTGCCAGCAGCTACACAGAGGGGTGGAGGTATGGCTACACCTTC.

The chain uses TRBV6-2 or TRBV6-3 and TRBJ1-1; D gene unclear. The length of the CDR3 is 12 residues. V lost 2 bases and J 8 bases, leaving 9 bases between the germline ends. Looked up from germline, CDR1 is MNHEY and CDR2 is SVGEGT. CDR3 DNA sequence: TGTGCCAGCAGTTACGGCAGGAACGAAGCTTTCTTT. It specifies CASSYGRNEAFF.

As regards this clonotype: A much larger clone sits a single nucleotide away, making a read error possible. The V call is TRBV3-1, the J call TRBJ2-5; the D is unclear. The germline CDR1 and CDR2 sequences are LGHDT and YNNKEL (reference sequence). Trimming stripped 11 bases from V and 4 bases from J, with 20 bases between. The CDR3 is 14 residues long. CDR3 sequence (DNA): TGTGCCTCTTCCTTCCTCCAGGTTACAGAGACCCAGTACTTC. Amino acid sequence: CASSFLQVTETQYF.

The chain carries TRBV2 and TRBJ1-4; 7 bases agree with TRBD1. The CDR3 is made up of 15 amino acids. Looked up from germline, CDR1 is SNHLY and CDR2 is FYNNEI. V lost 7 bases and J lost 0; bases outside the gene matches: 5. The CDR3 protein is CASTRGRATNEKLFF. The CDR3 DNA sequence: TGTGCCAGCACGAGGGGGCGAGCAACTAATGAAAAACTGTTTTTT.

CDR3: CASSLFVAQPHQPQHF. DNA of the CDR3: TGTGCCAGCAGCTTATTCGTGGCTCAGCCCCATCAGCCCCAGCATTTT. J is TRBJ1-5 and V is TRBV7-8; no reliable D call. The CDR3 is 16 residues long. Deletions cut 2 bases from V and 5 bases from J, with 16 bases between. Germline loops: CDR1 SGHVS, CDR2 FQNEAQ.

This clonotype was detected only a few times. V gene TRBV20-1 combines with J gene TRBJ1-2, with a possible D match to TRBD1 (6 bases). V was trimmed by 2 bases and J by 7 bases, leaving 11 bases between them. This CDR3 spans 12 amino acids. Germline V gene sequence: CDR1 DFQATT, CDR2 SNEGSKA (reference sequence). This CDR3 reads CSARQDRFGYTF. The DNA of the CDR3 is TGCAGTGCTAGACAAGACAGGTTTGGCTACACCTTC.

This clonotype was seen many times. The V gene is TRBV5-1, the J gene TRBJ2-1; 9 nucleotides agree with TRBD2. Per germline, CDR1 SGHRS and CDR2 YFSETQ. This CDR3 is 16 amino acids long. With V trimmed by 0 bases and J by 1 base, 2 bases remained unmatched. The CDR3 is CASSLETSGSYNEQFF. Here the CDR3 DNA reads TGCGCCAGCAGCTTGGAAACTAGCGGGTCCTACAATGAGCAGTTCTTC.